The 20 T cell receptor beta chains given below trace back to one sample, sequenced in a study of lymphopenia after photon versus proton radiotherapy. The method was immunoSEQ multiplex PCR; TCRdb's version includes in-frame clones alone and lacks a portion of them. In the table there are approximately 170,000 clones, approximately 86% of which are singletons. Specimen: peripheral blood, collected from a patient treated with photon-based radiotherapy. All receptors derive from a middle-aged man with gastric cancer.

In this sample, this clone turned up many times. V usage is TRBV7-9 and J usage is TRBJ1-1; unclear D gene. CDR3 length: 15 amino acids. CDR1 and CDR2 from the germline V gene are SEHNR and FQNEAQ (reference sequence). V was pared by 3 bases and J by 5 bases, with 16 bases between. The DNA for the CDR3 is TGTGCCAGCAGCTTGCGTCTCAACACGACAACTGAAGCTTTCTTT. Translation: CASSLRLNTTTEAFF.

The CDR3 nucleotides read TGTGCCAGCAGCTTGTGGGGGGCTGAGAGCAATGAGCAGTTCTTC. Translating gives CASSLWGAESNEQFF. J is TRBJ2-1 and V is TRBV5-5; D possibly uses TRBD1 or TRBD2 (6 bases each). CDR1 and CDR2 (germline): SGHKS, YYEKEE (reference sequence). The CDR3 has 15 amino acids. V lost 1 base and J 6 bases, leaving 14 bases between the germline ends.

The CDR3 nucleotides are TGTGCCAGCAGCACCCCGGGACTAGCGGGAATCACCCCCTACAATGAGCAGTTCTTC. It translates to CASSTPGLAGITPYNEQFF. The genes are TRBV7-3 and TRBJ2-1, with 13 nucleotides matching TRBD2. V gave up 5 bases and J gave up 2 bases; unmatched junction bases: 12. Germline assignment: CDR1 SGHTA and CDR2 FQGTGA. The CDR3 sequence is 19 residues long.

This chain uses TRBV6-5 with TRBJ2-6; D call uncertain. CDR3 size: 13 residues. The germline V gene has CDR1 MNHEY and CDR2 SVGAGI. V was trimmed by 6 bases and J by 4 bases, leaving 7 bases between them. The CDR3 nucleotides read TGTGCCAGCAGGCGGTCCGGGGCCAACGTCCTGACTTTC. It translates to CASRRSGANVLTF.

J is TRBJ2-7 and V is TRBV30, with 7 bases identical to TRBD2. J lost 0 bases, V lost 1 base, and 6 bases had no gene match. CDR1 and CDR2 (germline): GTSNPN, SVGIG (reference sequence). The CDR3 consists of 15 residues. The CDR3 DNA sequence: TGTGCCTGGAGTGAGCCTAGCGGATACTCCTACGAGCAGTACTTC. Protein sequence: CAWSEPSGYSYEQYF.

This clone was detected a few times. J is TRBJ1-1 and V is TRBV28; D perhaps matches TRBD1 (6 bases). This CDR3 is 15 amino acids long. V was trimmed by 6 bases and J by 4 bases, leaving 18 bases between them. Germline-derived CDR1 and CDR2 are MDHEN and SYDVKM. The CDR3, as DNA: TGTGCCAGCAGGGCCCAACAAGGGGGTTTCACTGAAGCTTTCTTT. Translating it yields CASRAQQGGFTEAFF.

The V gene is TRBV25-1, the J gene TRBJ2-7, with a tentative D call TRBD2 (5 bases). The CDR3 is 15 amino acids. The germline CDR1 and CDR2 sequences are MGHDK and SYGVNS. V was trimmed by 3 bases and J by 0 bases, leaving 12 bases between them. CDR3 protein: CASSDKSGYSYEQYF. In DNA form, the CDR3 reads TGTGCCAGCAGTGATAAAAGCGGATACTCCTACGAGCAGTACTTC.

This clone was observed a single time. The gene calls are TRBV15 and TRBJ2-7; perhaps TRBD1 as D (6 bases). V dropped 0 bases and J dropped 6 bases, with 9 bases sitting between them. The CDR3 runs to 13 residues. The V gene's germline CDR1 is LNHNV and CDR2 YYDKDF (reference sequence). In DNA, the CDR3 is TGTGCCACCAGCAGAGAAGGGGGATTCGAGCAGTACTTC. As protein: CATSREGGFEQYF.

CDR3 amino acids: CASSLGQGNFYEQYF. Written as DNA, the CDR3 is TGTGCCAGCTCACTAGGACAGGGAAATTTCTACGAGCAGTACTTC. The V gene is TRBV18, the J gene TRBJ2-7; 8 nucleotides line up with TRBD1. V lost 4 bases and J lost 3; bases outside the gene matches: 8. This CDR3 has 15 residues. The germline V gene has CDR1 KGHSH and CDR2 LQKENI.

This clone was counted a single time. V and J are TRBV2 and TRBJ1-4; 7 nucleotides agree with TRBD1. J gave up 5 bases and V 8 bases, and 5 bases lay outside the gene matches. This CDR3 contains 13 residues. The germline CDR1 and CDR2 sequences are SNHLY and FYNNEI. The CDR3 protein is CASGGQTNEKLFF. The CDR3 DNA reads TGTGCCAGCGGGGGACAGACAAATGAAAAACTGTTTTTT.

The J gene is TRBJ2-1, the V gene TRBV27; 11 bases are a match to TRBD2. The CDR3 has 15 residues. Germline-derived CDR1 and CDR2 are MNHEY and SMNVEV (reference sequence). The V gene end was trimmed by 7 bases and the J gene end by 9 bases; junction bases not matched to a gene: 11. In nucleotides, the CDR3 is TGTGCCAGCACCTCCTCTAGCGGGAGGTTGGGTGAGCAGTTCTTC. It translates to CASTSSSGRLGEQFF.

The rearrangement joins TRBV19 to TRBJ2-7; D tentatively fits TRBD1 or TRBD2 (5 bases each). CDR1 and CDR2 (germline): LNHDA, SQIVND (reference sequence). Trimming left V 0 bases short and J 6 bases short, with 9 bases between. The CDR3 sequence is 13 residues long. For the CDR3, the DNA is TGTGCCAGTAGTATAGATAGAGGGACCGAGCAGTACTTC. Translated, it gives CASSIDRGTEQYF.

This sequence joins TRBV29-1 and TRBJ1-2; 8 positions agree with TRBD1. Trimming removed 7 bases from V and 7 bases from J; junction bases left unmatched: 8. The CDR3 has 12 amino acids. The V gene's germline CDR1 is SQVTM and CDR2 ANQGSEA. The CDR3 sequence is CSAPGQGGGYTF. The CDR3 coding sequence is TGCAGCGCTCCTGGACAGGGTGGTGGCTACACCTTC. Full variable domain (outside the CDR3, taken from reference TRBV29-1 and TRBJ1-2): SAVISQKPSRDICQRGTSLTIQCQVDSQVTMMFWYRQQPGQSLTLIATANQGSEATYESGFVIDKFPISRPNLTFSTLTVSNMSPEDSSIYLCSAPGQGGGYTFGSGTRLTVV.

This clone has only a few counts. The V call is TRBV2, the J call TRBJ2-1; D might be TRBD1 (8 bases). Germline V gene sequence: CDR1 SNHLY, CDR2 FYNNEI. Trimming pared 10 bases from V and 2 bases from J, leaving 18 bases between. The CDR3 spans 15 residues. In DNA form, the CDR3 reads TGTGCCAAGAAGGGGGGGACAGGTACCTACAATGAGCAGTTCTTC. This gives the protein CAKKGGTGTYNEQFF.

V usage is TRBV11-2 and J usage is TRBJ1-2; weak D call: TRBD1 (5 bases). This CDR3 is built from 14 residues. V was shortened by 3 bases and J by 4 bases, with 12 bases between the two germline ends. CDR1 SGHAT and CDR2 FQNNGV come from the germline V gene. The CDR3, as DNA: TGTGCCAGCAGCTTCGGGGGAGGATCCTATGGCTACACCTTC. This codes for CASSFGGGSYGYTF.

V usage is TRBV18 and J usage is TRBJ2-1; TRBD2 agrees at 14 bases. Per germline, CDR1 KGHSH and CDR2 LQKENI. J lost 10 bases, V lost 6 bases, and 11 bases had no gene match. There are 16 residues in the CDR3. CDR3 sequence: CASSPGTSGSLGEQFF. CDR3 DNA: TGTGCCAGCTCCCCTGGGACTAGCGGGAGCCTCGGGGAGCAGTTCTTC.

The chain has TRBV18 and TRBJ2-6, with 9 bases matching TRBD1. J lost 4 bases, V lost 3 bases, and 10 bases had no gene match. Germline-derived CDR1 and CDR2 are KGHSH and LQKENI. The CDR3 contains 18 residues. CDR3 amino acids: CASSPLTGGFAGANVLTF. The DNA for the CDR3 is TGTGCCAGCTCACCCCTGACAGGGGGTTTCGCCGGGGCCAACGTCCTGACTTTC.

CDR3 nucleotide sequence: TGTGCCAGCTCACCTGTCGGCGCACAGGGACCCTATGGCTACACCTTC. This gives the protein CASSPVGAQGPYGYTF. The rearrangement uses TRBV18 and TRBJ1-2; a weak D match, TRBD1 (6 bases). The CDR3 extends over 16 amino acids. With 3 bases removed from V and 4 bases from J, the gap between germline ends came to 18 bases. In germline, CDR1 is KGHSH, CDR2 LQKENI. Filled out from reference TRBV18 and TRBJ1-2, the complete variable domain reads NAGVMQNPRHLVRRRGQEARLRCSPMKGHSHVYWYRQLPEEGLKFMVYLQKENIIDESGMPKERFSAEFPKEGPSILRIQQVVRGDSAAYFCASSPVGAQGPYGYTFGSGTRLTVV.

The chain is built from TRBV7-8 and TRBJ2-1; a weak D match, TRBD1 (6 bases). Trimming removed 0 bases from V and 8 bases from J, with 14 bases in between. The CDR3 extends over 15 amino acids. The V gene's germline CDR1 is SGHVS and CDR2 FQNEAQ. For the CDR3, the DNA is TGTGCCAGCAGCTTAGCAGGGGGTAGAAAGGATGAGCAGTTCTTC. Protein product: CASSLAGGRKDEQFF.

This chain links TRBV9 with TRBJ1-3; D remains ambiguous. There are 15 residues in the CDR3. CDR1 SGDLS and CDR2 YYNGEE come from the germline V gene. Deletions cut 0 bases from V and 0 bases from J, with 7 bases between. DNA of the CDR3: TGTGCCAGCAGCGTAGAACAGAGCTCTGGAAACACCATATATTTT. Translated: CASSVEQSSGNTIYF.